The clone carrying this T cell receptor (beta chain) occurred many times. These data come from a study of human T cells and chemical hapten exposure. Study-level information: 2% DPC applied to an approximately 2 cm by approximately 2 cm arm area sensitized donors.

TCRdb recomputed calls from the RACE reads with MiXCR, one row per CDR3 protein. The sample records approximately 30,000 distinct CDR3 sequences, about 5.6% being singletons. Specified time point: patch test 3, about 24 weeks after DPC sensitization. Treatment noted: therapeutic diphenylcyclopropenone sensitization with weekly scalp DPC. Unfractionated whole blood was the source from which total RNA was extracted. Trimming took 5 bases from V and 3 from J; bases not matched to a gene: 11. CDR1 and CDR2 from the germline V gene are MNHEY and SVGAGI. The CDR3 is made up of 16 amino acids. The sample in question was whole blood, obtained in connection with sensitization to the hapten diphenylcyclopropenone (DPC). V and J are TRBV6-5 and TRBJ2-7, with 9 bases fitting TRBD1. This receptor was taken from a man aged 25 to 40 with alopecia areata. Some clones in this sample may be carry-over from other donors' samples. The CDR3 reads CASSPSGTGWIYEQYF. The DNA of the CDR3 is TGTGCCAGCAGTCCCTCCGGGACAGGGTGGATCTACGAGCAGTACTTC.